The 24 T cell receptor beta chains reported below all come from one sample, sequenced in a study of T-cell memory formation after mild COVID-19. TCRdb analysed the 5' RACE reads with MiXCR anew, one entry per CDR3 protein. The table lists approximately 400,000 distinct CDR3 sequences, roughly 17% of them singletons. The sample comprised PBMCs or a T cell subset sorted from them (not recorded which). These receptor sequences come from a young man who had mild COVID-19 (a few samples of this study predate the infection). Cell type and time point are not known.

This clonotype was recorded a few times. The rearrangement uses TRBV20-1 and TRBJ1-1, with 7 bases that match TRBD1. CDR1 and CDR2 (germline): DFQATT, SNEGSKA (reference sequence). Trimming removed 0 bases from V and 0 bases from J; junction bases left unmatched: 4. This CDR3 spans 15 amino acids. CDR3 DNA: TGCAGTGCTAGAGATGGGACAGTGATGAACACTGAAGCTTTCTTT. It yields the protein CSARDGTVMNTEAFF.

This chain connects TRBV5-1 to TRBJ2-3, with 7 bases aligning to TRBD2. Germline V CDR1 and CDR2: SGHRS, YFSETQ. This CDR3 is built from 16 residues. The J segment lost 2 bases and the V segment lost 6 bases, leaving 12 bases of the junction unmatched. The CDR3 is CASNRGLADLTDTQYF. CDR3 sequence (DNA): TGCGCCAGCAACCGCGGGCTAGCGGACCTCACAGATACGCAGTATTTT.

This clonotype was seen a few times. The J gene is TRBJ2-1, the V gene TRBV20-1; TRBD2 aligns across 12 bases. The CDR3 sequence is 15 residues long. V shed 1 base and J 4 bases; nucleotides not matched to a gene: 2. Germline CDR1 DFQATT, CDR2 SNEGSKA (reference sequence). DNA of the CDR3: TGCAGTGCTAGAGTAACTAGCGGGGGGTACAATGAGCAGTTCTTC. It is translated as CSARVTSGGYNEQFF.

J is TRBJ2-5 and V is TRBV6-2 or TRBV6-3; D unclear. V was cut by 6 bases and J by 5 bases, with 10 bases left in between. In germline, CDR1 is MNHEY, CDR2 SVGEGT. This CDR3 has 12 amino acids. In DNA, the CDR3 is TGTGCCAGCAGCGCTACAGAGGAGACCCAGTACTTC. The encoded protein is CASSATEETQYF.

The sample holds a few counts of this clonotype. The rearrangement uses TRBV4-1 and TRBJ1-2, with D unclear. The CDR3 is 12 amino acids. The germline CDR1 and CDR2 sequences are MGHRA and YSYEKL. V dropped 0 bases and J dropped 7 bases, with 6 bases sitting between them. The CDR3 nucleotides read TGCGCCAGCAGCCAAGATACCCGTGGCTACACCTTC. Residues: CASSQDTRGYTF.

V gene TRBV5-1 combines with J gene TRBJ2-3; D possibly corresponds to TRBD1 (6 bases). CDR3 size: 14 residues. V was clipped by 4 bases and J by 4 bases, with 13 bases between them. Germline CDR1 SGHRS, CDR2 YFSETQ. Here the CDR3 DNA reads TGCGCCAGCAGCATCGGACAGACGGCAGATACGCAGTATTTT. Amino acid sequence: CASSIGQTADTQYF.

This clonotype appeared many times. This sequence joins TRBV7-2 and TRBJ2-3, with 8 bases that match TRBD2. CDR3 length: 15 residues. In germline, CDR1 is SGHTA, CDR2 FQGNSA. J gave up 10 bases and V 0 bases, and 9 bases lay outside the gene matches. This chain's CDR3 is CASSLAPGGGTAQYF. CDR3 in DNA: TGTGCCAGCAGCTTAGCCCCCGGGGGGGGGACGGCGCAGTATTTT.

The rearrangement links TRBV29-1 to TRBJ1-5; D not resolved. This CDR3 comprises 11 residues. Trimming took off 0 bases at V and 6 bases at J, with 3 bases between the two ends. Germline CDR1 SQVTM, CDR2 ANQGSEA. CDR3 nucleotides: TGCAGCGTTGAAGATGCTCAGCCCCAGCATTTT. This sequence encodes CSVEDAQPQHF.

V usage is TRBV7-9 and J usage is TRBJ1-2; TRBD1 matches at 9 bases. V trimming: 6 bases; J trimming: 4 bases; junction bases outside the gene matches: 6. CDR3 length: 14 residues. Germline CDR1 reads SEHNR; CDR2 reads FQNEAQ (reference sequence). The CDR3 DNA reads TGTGCCAGCAGTTATACAGGGGGCAGCTATGGCTACACCTTC. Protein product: CASSYTGGSYGYTF. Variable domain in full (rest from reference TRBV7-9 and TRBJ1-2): DTGVSQNPRHKITKRGQNVTFRCDPISEHNRLYWYRQTLGQGPEFLTYFQNEAQLEKSRLLSDRFSAERPKGSFSTLEIQRTEQGDSAMYLCASSYTGGSYGYTFGSGTRLTVV.

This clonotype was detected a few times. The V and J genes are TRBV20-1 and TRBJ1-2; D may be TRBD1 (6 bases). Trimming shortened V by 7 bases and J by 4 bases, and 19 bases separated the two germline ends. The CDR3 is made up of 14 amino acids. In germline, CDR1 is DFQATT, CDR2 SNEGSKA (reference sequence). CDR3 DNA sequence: TGCAGTGGCCTAGTGGCGAAGGGGGGCTATGGCTACACCTTC. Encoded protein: CSGLVAKGGYGYTF.

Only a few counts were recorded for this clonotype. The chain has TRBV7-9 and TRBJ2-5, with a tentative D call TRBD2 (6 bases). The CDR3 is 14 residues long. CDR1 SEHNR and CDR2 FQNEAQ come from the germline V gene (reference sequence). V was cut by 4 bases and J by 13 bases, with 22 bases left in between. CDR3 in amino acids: CASSSRDSRRMWYF. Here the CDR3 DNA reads TGTGCCAGCAGCTCCCGGGACTCGCGTAGGATGTGGTACTTC. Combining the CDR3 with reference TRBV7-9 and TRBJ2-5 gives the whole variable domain DTGVSQNPRHKITKRGQNVTFRCDPISEHNRLYWYRQTLGQGPEFLTYFQNEAQLEKSRLLSDRFSAERPKGSFSTLEIQRTEQGDSAMYLCASSSRDSRRMWYFGPGTRLLVL.

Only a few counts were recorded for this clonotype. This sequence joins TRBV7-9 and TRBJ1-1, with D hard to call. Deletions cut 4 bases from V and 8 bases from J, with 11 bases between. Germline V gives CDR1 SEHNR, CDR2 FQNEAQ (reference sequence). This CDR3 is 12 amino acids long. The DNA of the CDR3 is TGTGCCAGCAGCTCCCATGAGGGAGAAGCTTTCTTT. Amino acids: CASSSHEGEAFF.

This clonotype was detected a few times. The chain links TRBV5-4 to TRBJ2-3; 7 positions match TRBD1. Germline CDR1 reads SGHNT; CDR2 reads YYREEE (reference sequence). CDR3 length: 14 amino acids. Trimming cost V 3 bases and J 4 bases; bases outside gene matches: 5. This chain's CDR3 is CASSSPGTADTQYF. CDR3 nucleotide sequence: TGTGCCAGCAGCTCCCCCGGGACAGCAGATACGCAGTATTTT.

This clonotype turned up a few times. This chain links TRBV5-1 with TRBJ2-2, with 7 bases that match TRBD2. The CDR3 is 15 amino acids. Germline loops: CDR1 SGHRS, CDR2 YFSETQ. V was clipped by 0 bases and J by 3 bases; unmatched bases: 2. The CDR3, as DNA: TGCGCCAGCAGCTTGGGACTAGCCTACACCGGGGAGCTGTTTTTT. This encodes CASSLGLAYTGELFF.

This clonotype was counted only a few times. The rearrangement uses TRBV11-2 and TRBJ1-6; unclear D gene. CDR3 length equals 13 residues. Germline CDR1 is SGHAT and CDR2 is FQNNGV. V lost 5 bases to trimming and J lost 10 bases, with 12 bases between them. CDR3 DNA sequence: TGTGCCAGCAGCACGGAGGTTGGCTCACCCCTCCACTTT. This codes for CASSTEVGSPLHF.

The CDR3 DNA is TGTGCCAGCAGCTTAGGCCAAGGGGTTTACAATGAGCAGTTCTTC. Its translation: CASSLGQGVYNEQFF. The rearrangement joins TRBV7-2 to TRBJ2-1; D is possibly TRBD1 (5 bases). Trimming stripped 1 base from V and 4 bases from J, with 11 bases between. The CDR3 is 15 amino acids. Germline loops: CDR1 SGHTA, CDR2 FQGNSA.

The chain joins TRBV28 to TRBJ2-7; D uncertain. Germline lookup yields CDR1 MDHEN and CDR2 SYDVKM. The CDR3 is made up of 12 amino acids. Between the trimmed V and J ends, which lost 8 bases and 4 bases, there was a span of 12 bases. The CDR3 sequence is CASSYGFYEQYF. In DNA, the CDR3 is TGTGCCAGCTCGTACGGGTTTTACGAGCAGTACTTC.

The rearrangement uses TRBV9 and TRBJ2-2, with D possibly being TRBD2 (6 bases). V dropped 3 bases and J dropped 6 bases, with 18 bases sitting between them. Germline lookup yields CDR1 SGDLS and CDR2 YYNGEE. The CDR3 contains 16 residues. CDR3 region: CASSGVLATFAGELFF. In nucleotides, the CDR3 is TGTGCCAGCAGCGGGGTACTAGCTACGTTCGCCGGGGAGCTGTTTTTT.

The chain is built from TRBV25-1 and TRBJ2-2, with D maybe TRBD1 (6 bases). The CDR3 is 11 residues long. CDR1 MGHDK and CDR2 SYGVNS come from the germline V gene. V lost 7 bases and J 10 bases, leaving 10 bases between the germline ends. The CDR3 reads CASTGQQELFF. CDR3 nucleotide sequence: TGTGCCAGCACCGGACAGCAGGAGCTGTTTTTT.

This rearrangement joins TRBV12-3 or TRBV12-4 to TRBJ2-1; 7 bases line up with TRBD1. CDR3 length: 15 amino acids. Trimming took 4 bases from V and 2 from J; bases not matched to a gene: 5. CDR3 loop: CASSYTGAAYNEQFF. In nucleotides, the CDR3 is TGTGCCAGCAGTTATACAGGGGCCGCCTACAATGAGCAGTTCTTC.

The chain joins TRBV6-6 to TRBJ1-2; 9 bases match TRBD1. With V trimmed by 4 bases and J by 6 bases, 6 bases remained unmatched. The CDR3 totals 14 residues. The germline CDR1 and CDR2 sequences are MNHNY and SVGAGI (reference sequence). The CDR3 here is CASSWATGGDGYTF. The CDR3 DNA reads TGTGCCAGCAGTTGGGCTACAGGGGGCGATGGCTACACCTTC.

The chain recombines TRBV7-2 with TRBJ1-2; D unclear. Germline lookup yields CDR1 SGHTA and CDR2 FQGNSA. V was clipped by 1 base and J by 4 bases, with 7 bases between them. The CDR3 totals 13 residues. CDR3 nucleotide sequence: TGTGCCAGCAGCTTAGGGTGGGGCTATGGCTACACCTTC. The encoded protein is CASSLGWGYGYTF.

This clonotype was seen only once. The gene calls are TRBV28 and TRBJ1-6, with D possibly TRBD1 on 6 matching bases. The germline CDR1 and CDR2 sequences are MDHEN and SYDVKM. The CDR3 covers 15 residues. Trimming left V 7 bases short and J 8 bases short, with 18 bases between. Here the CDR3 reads CASTPGPRTDSPLHF. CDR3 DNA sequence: TGTGCCAGCACTCCAGGTCCCCGGACAGATTCACCCCTCCACTTT. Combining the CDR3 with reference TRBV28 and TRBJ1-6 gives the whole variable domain DVKVTQSSRYLVKRTGEKVFLECVQDMDHENMFWYRQDPGLGLRLIYFSYDVKMKEKGDIPEGYSVSREKKERFSLILESASTNQTSMYLCASTPGPRTDSPLHFGNGTRLTVT.

DNA for the CDR3: TGTGCCAGTAGTCGACTCCAGAATTCGAACACCGGGGAGCTGTTTTTT. It is translated as CASSRLQNSNTGELFF. The chain joins TRBV19 to TRBJ2-2; no clear D gene. Germline lookup yields CDR1 LNHDA and CDR2 SQIVND (reference sequence). The CDR3 totals 16 residues. Trimming pared 5 bases from V and 0 bases from J, leaving 13 bases between.